One TCR beta chain is described in this entry. At one end, the junction sequence differs from germline, possibly due to a read error. The germline V gene encodes CDR1 SNHLY and CDR2 FYNNEI. The CDR3 totals 12 residues. The data originate from a study of blood T cell repertoires in COVID-19. About the study: The samples span acute and convalescent COVID-19 from the United States, Italy and Spain.

Assay: immunoSEQ multiplex PCR; the TCRdb copy retains only in-frame clones and omits some. The top ten hold approximately 6.3% of the sample, which has some 70,000 clones, about 90% seen once. The rearrangement joins TRBV2 to TRBJ1-4; a weak D match, TRBD1 (5 bases). This clonotype originated in a woman aged 80 or over with active COVID-19. Input material: peripheral blood. The CDR3 sequence is CASRGTGGGRSF. CDR3 nucleotides: TGTGCCAGCAGAGGGACGGGCGGGGGACGGAGCTTT.